This TCR beta chain was captured by sequencing in a study of T cells in Graves' hyperthyroidism and ophthalmopathy. The V and J ends lost 2 bases and 3 bases, in that order; junction bases with no gene match: 7. The CDR3 has 16 residues. Germline V gene data show CDR1 as MNHEY and CDR2 as SMNVEV (reference sequence). Turning to this clonotype: Its antigen remains unknown.

The TCR beta CDR3 regions underwent amplification using RNA transcripts as the source. TCR CDR3 underwent first-round RT-PCR with the HTBI primer set. From the multiplex PCR reads, TCRdb called clonotypes with MiXCR, one entry per CDR3 protein. Here the sample spans approximately 430,000 distinct CDR3 sequences, roughly 14% being singletons. General observations from the study: The blood repertoire included most of the expanded thyroid clonotypes above 0.001.

The V call is TRBV27, the J call TRBJ1-5; 7 positions agree with TRBD1. The receptor was derived from a man between 18 and 35 years old with Graves' ophthalmopathy. The sample comprised blood. The CDR3 nucleotides are TGTGCCAGCAGTTTAAGGGGGCTTGGCCCCAATCAGCCCCAGCATTTT. Protein sequence: CASSLRGLGPNQPQHF.